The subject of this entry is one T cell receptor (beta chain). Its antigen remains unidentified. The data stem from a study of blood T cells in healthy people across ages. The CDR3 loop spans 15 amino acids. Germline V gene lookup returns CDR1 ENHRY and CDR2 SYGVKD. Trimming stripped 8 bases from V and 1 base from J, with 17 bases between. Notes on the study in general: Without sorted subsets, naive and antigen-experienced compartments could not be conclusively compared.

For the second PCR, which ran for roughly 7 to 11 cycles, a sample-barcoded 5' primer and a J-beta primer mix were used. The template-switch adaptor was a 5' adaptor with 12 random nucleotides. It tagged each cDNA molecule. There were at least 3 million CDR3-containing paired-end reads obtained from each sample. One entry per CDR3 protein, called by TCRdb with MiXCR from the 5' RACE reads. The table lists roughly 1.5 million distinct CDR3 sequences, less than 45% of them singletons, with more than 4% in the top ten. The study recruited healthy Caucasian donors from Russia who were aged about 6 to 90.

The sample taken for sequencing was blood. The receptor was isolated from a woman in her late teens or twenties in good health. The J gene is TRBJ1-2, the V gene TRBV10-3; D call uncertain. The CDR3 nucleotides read TGTGCCATCCGCATGAAAGGTGTCAGTAACTATGGCTACACCTTC. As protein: CAIRMKGVSNYGYTF.